This T cell receptor (beta chain) appears in the sequencing data of a study of Ad26.COV2.S vaccination and SARS-CoV-2 variants. Findings of the study overall: Placebo recipients showed lower spike-specific TCR breadth than vaccinees. The breadth of spike-specific CD8+ and CD4+ T cell responses after vaccination was reportedly substantial. Responses of T cells in total may have been underestimated by the TCR breadth and depth analyses.

Germline V CDR1 and CDR2: MNHNS, SASEGT. The CDR3 sequence is 16 residues long. Trimming took 2 bases from V and 3 from J, leaving 14 bases between them. Comments on this clone: Its target is not known.

Libraries were prepared by immunoSEQ multiplex PCR; TCRdb keeps only in-frame clonotypes and omits some of them. The sample holds approximately 340,000 clones, under 95% seen once. The V call is TRBV6-1, the J call TRBJ1-5; no clear D. The clonotype originates from a human donor who had recovered from COVID-19. This specimen was peripheral blood, taken after recovery from COVID-19. The CDR3 region is CASSERISETNQPQHF. DNA for the CDR3: TGTGCCAGCAGTGAACGGATAAGTGAAACCAATCAGCCCCAGCATTTT.